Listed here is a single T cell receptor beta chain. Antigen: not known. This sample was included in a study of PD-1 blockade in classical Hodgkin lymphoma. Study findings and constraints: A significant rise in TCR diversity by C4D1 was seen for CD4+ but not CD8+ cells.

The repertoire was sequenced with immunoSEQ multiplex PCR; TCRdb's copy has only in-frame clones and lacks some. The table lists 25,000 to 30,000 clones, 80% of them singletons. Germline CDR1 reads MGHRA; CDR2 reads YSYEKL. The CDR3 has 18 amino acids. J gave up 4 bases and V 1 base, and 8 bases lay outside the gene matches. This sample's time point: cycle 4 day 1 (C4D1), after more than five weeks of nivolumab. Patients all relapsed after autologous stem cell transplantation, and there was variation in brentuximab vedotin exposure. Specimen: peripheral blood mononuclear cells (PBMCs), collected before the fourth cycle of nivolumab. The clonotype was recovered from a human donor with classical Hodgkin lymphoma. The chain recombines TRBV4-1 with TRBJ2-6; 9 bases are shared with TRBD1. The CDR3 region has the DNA TGCGCCAGCAGCCAAGCGACCGGGACAGGGTTGGGGGCCAACGTCCTGACTTTC. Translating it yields CASSQATGTGLGANVLTF.